Shown below are 29 T cell receptor beta chains from a single sample sequenced in a study of blood T cell repertoires in COVID-19. Repertoires were generated with immunoSEQ multiplex PCR, while TCRdb's copy carries only in-frame clones and drops some. The repertoire has 100,000 or so clones, roughly 80% of them found once; the top ten carry 9.5% to 13%. Sequenced sample: peripheral blood. Receptors originate from a woman in her seventies with acute or convalescent COVID-19.

The chain links TRBV7-3 to TRBJ2-7, with TRBD1 as a possible D gene (5 bases). The germline V gene has CDR1 SGHTA and CDR2 FQGTGA. CDR3 size: 14 residues. V dropped 3 bases and J dropped 2 bases, with 11 bases sitting between them. CDR3 nucleotides: TGTGCCAGCAGCTTTGGGGCCCATCCCTACGAGCAGTACTTC. It codes for CASSFGAHPYEQYF.

This rearrangement joins TRBV4-3 to TRBJ1-1; D is perhaps TRBD1 (5 bases). Trimming pared 1 base from V and 2 bases from J, leaving 11 bases between. Germline-derived CDR1 and CDR2 are LGHNA and YSLEER. CDR3 length: 15 residues. CDR3 in amino acids: CASSQARTSNTEAFF. The CDR3 nucleotides read TGCGCCAGCAGCCAAGCACGGACATCAAACACTGAAGCTTTCTTT.

The chain carries TRBV6-5 and TRBJ2-2; TRBD2 matches at 8 bases. V lost 6 bases and J lost 4; bases outside the gene matches: 7. Germline V gene lookup returns CDR1 MNHEY and CDR2 SVGAGI. This CDR3 region has 15 residues. CDR3 amino acids: CASSLERGSTGELFF. CDR3 sequence (DNA): TGTGCCAGCAGCTTAGAGCGGGGGTCCACCGGGGAGCTGTTTTTT.

This clone was picked up a small number of times. The chain has TRBV11-2 and TRBJ2-1, with TRBD2 identical over 12 bases. With V trimmed by 0 bases and J by 5 bases, 5 bases remained unmatched. This CDR3 has 17 amino acids. The germline V gene has CDR1 SGHAT and CDR2 FQNNGV. Here the CDR3 DNA reads TGTGCCAGCAGCTTAGACCGGACTAGCGGGGAAAACAATGAGCAGTTCTTC. It translates to CASSLDRTSGENNEQFF.

The gene calls are TRBV2 and TRBJ2-3, with TRBD1 matching 7 bases. Trimming cost V 8 bases and J 2 bases; bases outside gene matches: 13. CDR1 is SNHLY, CDR2 FYNNEI, per germline. The CDR3 is 16 residues long. CDR3 in DNA: TGTGCCAGCCTAGGGGGCGGCCAAACCTACACAGATACGCAGTATTTT. Residues: CASLGGGQTYTDTQYF. Combining the CDR3 with reference TRBV2 and TRBJ2-3 gives the whole variable domain EPEVTQTPSHQVTQMGQEVILRCVPISNHLYFYWYRQILGQKVEFLVSFYNNEISEKSEIFDDQFSVERPDGSNFTLKIRSTKLEDSAMYFCASLGGGQTYTDTQYFGPGTRLTVL.

V gene TRBV6-5 combines with J gene TRBJ2-3; possible D gene TRBD2, 5 bases. There are 14 residues in the CDR3. The V gene lost 3 bases and the J gene lost 0 bases, with 7 bases spanning the gap. Germline V gene lookup returns CDR1 MNHEY and CDR2 SVGAGI. CDR3 nucleotide sequence: TGTGCCAGCAGTTATGGAGGAAGCACAGATACGCAGTATTTT. This sequence encodes CASSYGGSTDTQYF.

This chain connects TRBV19 to TRBJ1-3; perhaps TRBD1 as D (5 bases). Germline V gene data show CDR1 as LNHDA and CDR2 as SQIVND (reference sequence). The CDR3 has 17 residues. V gave up 1 base and J gave up 0 bases, with 13 bases separating them. Here the CDR3 DNA reads TGTGCCAGTAGTATAGCTCCGGGACTCCCCTCTGGAAACACCATATATTTT. It translates to CASSIAPGLPSGNTIYF.

This chain uses TRBV12-3 or TRBV12-4 with TRBJ1-1, with D perhaps TRBD1 (5 bases). V was cut by 3 bases and J by 1 base, with 6 bases left in between. The CDR3 sequence is 13 residues long. CDR3 sequence: CASSFTGNTEAFF. DNA for the CDR3: TGTGCCAGCAGTTTTACAGGGAACACTGAAGCTTTCTTT.

This clone was seen many times. This rearrangement joins TRBV19 to TRBJ1-4; D is perhaps TRBD1 (6 bases). Trimming removed 3 bases at V and 7 bases at J, with 15 bases between. Germline assignment: CDR1 LNHDA and CDR2 SQIVND (reference sequence). The CDR3 extends over 15 amino acids. In DNA, the CDR3 is TGTGCCAGTAGTATCCTACAGGGTACGGGTGAAAAACTGTTTTTT. Protein product: CASSILQGTGEKLFF. Filled out from reference TRBV19 and TRBJ1-4, the complete variable domain reads DGGITQSPKYLFRKEGQNVTLSCEQNLNHDAMYWYRQDPGQGLRLIYYSQIVNDFQKGDIAEGYSVSREKKESFPLTVTSAQKNPTAFYLCASSILQGTGEKLFFGSGTQLSVL.

This clone was seen only a few times. This chain links TRBV27 with TRBJ1-1, with 9 nucleotides matching TRBD1. The junction had 4 bases not matched to a gene; V was cut back by 5 bases and J by 0 bases. Germline CDR1 is MNHEY and CDR2 is SMNVEV (reference sequence). The length of the CDR3 is 15 residues. In nucleotides, the CDR3 is TGTGCCAGCAGTCTACAGGGGGCCCTGAACACTGAAGCTTTCTTT. Translated, it gives CASSLQGALNTEAFF.

The chain carries TRBV19 and TRBJ1-2, with D possibly TRBD1 on 5 matching bases. The CDR3 consists of 13 residues. The V gene lost 7 bases and the J gene lost 0 bases, with 9 bases spanning the gap. Germline CDR1 LNHDA, CDR2 SQIVND (reference sequence). The CDR3 DNA reads as TGTGCCAGTAAGGGGCCAGCTAACTATGGCTACACCTTC. This translates into CASKGPANYGYTF.

The chain links TRBV10-3 to TRBJ2-1, with no clear D. V shed 4 bases and J shed 5 bases, with 9 bases lying between them. The CDR3 spans 13 residues. Per germline, CDR1 ENHRY and CDR2 SYGVKD. CDR3 coding DNA: TGTGCCATCAGTGTTGGTAGCAACAATGAGCAGTTCTTC. This gives the protein CAISVGSNNEQFF.

The chain recombines TRBV2 with TRBJ1-1, with a weak D call TRBD1 (6 bases). CDR3 length: 12 residues. Germline loops: CDR1 SNHLY, CDR2 FYNNEI. V lost 7 bases and J 9 bases, leaving 15 bases between the germline ends. The CDR3 coding sequence is TGTGCCAGCAAGAACGCCCAGGGGAAAGCTTTCTTT. Translating it yields CASKNAQGKAFF.

This chain joins TRBV13 and TRBJ2-1; 12 bases fit TRBD2. The CDR3 is made up of 19 amino acids. Germline V CDR1 and CDR2: PRHDT, FYEKMQ (reference sequence). Trimming cost V 0 bases and J 8 bases; bases outside gene matches: 14. The CDR3 bases are TGTGCCAGCAGCTTAGGAGGGAGACTAGCGGGGGCTATGTTAGATGAGCAGTTCTTC. Translating it yields CASSLGGRLAGAMLDEQFF.

The chain carries TRBV6-5 and TRBJ2-5, with a possible D match to TRBD2 (5 bases). The germline V and J ends were trimmed by 8 bases and 1 base, with 11 bases remaining between them. Germline values: CDR1 MNHEY, CDR2 SVGAGI. CDR3 length: 13 residues. In DNA, the CDR3 is TGTGCCAGCGCTTGGAGGTTCCAAGAGACCCAGTACTTC. It yields the protein CASAWRFQETQYF.

In its sample, this clone was seen once. The V call is TRBV5-6, the J call TRBJ1-1, with D uncertain. The CDR3 totals 12 residues. Trimming left V 3 bases short and J 11 bases short, with 14 bases between. Germline V gene data show CDR1 as SGHDT and CDR2 as YYEEEE. CDR3 sequence (DNA): TGTGCCAGCAGCTCCCCGCCACTCGGGGCTTTCTTT. Translation gives CASSSPPLGAFF.

The chain links TRBV2 to TRBJ2-3, with 7 bases lining up with TRBD2. The trim removed 7 bases at V and 5 bases at J, leaving 6 bases unmatched. Germline V lookup: CDR1 SNHLY, CDR2 FYNNEI. The CDR3 extends over 13 amino acids. CDR3 protein: CASMRAGQDTQYF. The CDR3 DNA is TGTGCCAGCATGCGAGCGGGGCAAGATACGCAGTATTTT. Filled out from reference TRBV2 and TRBJ2-3, the complete variable domain reads EPEVTQTPSHQVTQMGQEVILRCVPISNHLYFYWYRQILGQKVEFLVSFYNNEISEKSEIFDDQFSVERPDGSNFTLKIRSTKLEDSAMYFCASMRAGQDTQYFGPGTRLTVL.

The chain uses TRBV3-1 (or the pseudogene TRBV3-2) and TRBJ2-5, with 7 bases fitting TRBD1. This CDR3 comprises 15 residues. V gave up 2 bases and J gave up 1 base; unmatched junction bases: 4. Germline V gene lookup returns CDR1 LGHDT and CDR2 YNNKEL (reference sequence). This CDR3 is CASSQTGVPQETQYF. Written as DNA, the CDR3 is TGTGCCAGCAGCCAAACAGGGGTCCCCCAAGAGACCCAGTACTTC.

This clone came up many times. The J gene is TRBJ1-2, the V gene TRBV7-2; D not resolved. V lost 2 bases and J 3 bases, leaving 13 bases between the germline ends. Germline V lookup: CDR1 SGHTA, CDR2 FQGNSA. The CDR3 loop spans 15 amino acids. The CDR3 nucleotides are TGTGCCAGCAGCTTAAGCGACGGGGAGTACTATGGCTACACCTTC. Protein sequence: CASSLSDGEYYGYTF. Looking up the rest from reference TRBV7-2 and TRBJ1-2 gives the full variable domain: GAGVSQSPSNKVTEKGKDVELRCDPISGHTALYWYRQSLGQGLEFLIYFQGNSAPDKSGLPSDRFSAERTGGSVSTLTIQRTQQEDSAVYLCASSLSDGEYYGYTFGSGTRLTVV.

The chain has TRBV7-9 and TRBJ2-7; 11 nucleotides line up with TRBD2. Germline V CDR1 and CDR2: SEHNR, FQNEAQ (reference sequence). J was trimmed by 0 bases and V by 5 bases; bases with no gene match: 9. CDR3 size: 17 residues. CDR3 nucleotides: TGTGCCAGCAGCCTCACTAGCGGGGGCTCCAGCTCCTACGAGCAGTACGTC. Translating it yields CASSLTSGGSSSYEQYV.

This rearrangement joins TRBV28 to TRBJ1-6; 9 bases match TRBD1. The CDR3 has 16 amino acids. Germline CDR1 reads MDHEN; CDR2 reads SYDVKM. V lost 5 bases and J lost 8; bases outside the gene matches: 10. The CDR3 DNA sequence: TGTGCCAGCAGTCCCATGGGACAGGGCGGCGATTCACCCCTCCACTTT. It encodes CASSPMGQGGDSPLHF.

The chain joins TRBV27 to TRBJ1-2, with D unclear. V was shortened by 6 bases and J by 6 bases, with 17 bases between the two germline ends. Germline CDR1 reads MNHEY; CDR2 reads SMNVEV (reference sequence). The CDR3 totals 14 residues. CDR3 DNA: TGTGCCAGCAGGATAGGAGGGCTAGGTGATGGCTACACCTTC. Amino acids: CASRIGGLGDGYTF.

The chain combines TRBV14 with TRBJ2-2; TRBD2 is a possible D gene (7 bases). With 2 bases removed from V and 1 base from J, the gap between germline ends came to 14 bases. Germline CDR1 reads SGHDN; CDR2 reads FVKESK. The CDR3 sequence is 17 residues long. The DNA for the CDR3 is TGTGCCAGCAGCCAACCTGTCGGGGGGCTGAACACCGGGGAGCTGTTTTTT. Translating gives CASSQPVGGLNTGELFF.

V is TRBV23-1 and J is TRBJ2-3; possible D gene TRBD2, 6 bases. TRBV23-1 is an ORF; its function is uncertain. Trimming shortened V by 4 bases and J by 2 bases, and 16 bases separated the two germline ends. The CDR3 extends over 16 amino acids. This CDR3 reads CASSRRDFLYTDTQYF. The CDR3 DNA follows: TGCGCCAGCAGTCGGCGGGACTTCTTATACACAGATACGCAGTATTTT.

This rearrangement joins TRBV3-1 (or the pseudogene TRBV3-2) to TRBJ1-1; D might be TRBD1 (6 bases). Germline V gives CDR1 LGHDT, CDR2 YNNKEL (reference sequence). This CDR3 is 16 amino acids long. V was clipped by 4 bases and J by 0 bases, with 15 bases between them. CDR3 in amino acids: CASSPYGRGMNTEAFF. CDR3 DNA: TGTGCCAGCAGCCCTTATGGGAGGGGGATGAACACTGAAGCTTTCTTT.

The count of this clone is one. The V gene is TRBV12-3 or TRBV12-4, the J gene TRBJ1-1; D gene unclear. Trimming pared 3 bases from V and 0 bases from J, leaving 5 bases between. CDR3 size: 13 residues. The CDR3 loop is CASSLSVNTEAFF. CDR3 in DNA: TGTGCCAGCAGTTTGTCAGTGAACACTGAAGCTTTCTTT.

The chain recombines TRBV6-5 with TRBJ1-4; D perhaps matches TRBD1 (5 bases). The germline V and J ends were trimmed by 9 bases and 3 bases, with 14 bases remaining between them. Germline values: CDR1 MNHEY, CDR2 SVGAGI. The CDR3 extends over 14 amino acids. The CDR3 coding sequence is TGTGCCAGGGGGGGGGTCGGAGCTAATGAAAAACTGTTTTTT. Translated: CARGGVGANEKLFF.

The CDR3 is CASSLDVGFGESGYTF. The DNA of the CDR3 is TGTGCCAGCAGCTTAGACGTGGGATTTGGGGAGTCTGGCTACACCTTC. This chain links TRBV11-2 with TRBJ1-2; D gene ambiguous. V dropped 0 bases and J dropped 7 bases, with 18 bases sitting between them. Germline V gives CDR1 SGHAT, CDR2 FQNNGV. CDR3 size: 16 residues.

The chain recombines TRBV5-1 with TRBJ1-4, with D maybe TRBD1 (6 bases). The CDR3 length is 14 residues. Deletions cut 5 bases from V and 7 bases from J, with 15 bases between. The germline V gene has CDR1 SGHRS and CDR2 YFSETQ. CDR3 loop: CASRSQGQVEKLFF. CDR3 DNA sequence: TGCGCCAGCAGGTCACAGGGTCAGGTTGAAAAACTGTTTTTT.